These 28 T cell receptor beta chains were all obtained from the same sample, sequenced in a study of T-cell reconstitution after alpha-beta-depleted transplantation in children. It was with unique molecular identifiers that the TCRbeta library was prepared. TCRdb re-derived calls from the PCR reads in MiXCR, one entry per CDR3 protein. Among approximately 630,000 distinct CDR3 sequences, under 15% were seen once, and the ten largest hold about 0.79%. The sample consisted of PBMCs, taken before TCRalphabeta/CD19-depleted stem cell transplant. Receptors originate from a girl aged 2 to 9 with congenital amegakaryocytic thrombocytopenia, due to receive a stem cell transplant.

This clonotype was recorded a few times. V is TRBV11-3 and J is TRBJ2-2; TRBD1 matches 7 bases. CDR3 size: 16 residues. Germline assignment: CDR1 SGHNT and CDR2 YENEEA. J was trimmed by 7 bases and V by 5 bases; bases with no gene match: 13. As DNA, the CDR3 is TGTGCCAGCAGCCATTCCCGGACAGGACGTAGCGGGGAGCTGTTTTTT. It codes for CASSHSRTGRSGELFF.

V usage is TRBV18 and J usage is TRBJ2-5; 7 bases align to TRBD1. The CDR3 spans 15 residues. V lost 3 bases to trimming and J lost 5 bases; unmatched junction nucleotides: 9. From germline, CDR1 is KGHSH and CDR2 LQKENI. The CDR3 bases are TGTGCCAGCTCACCCTGGTCGCACAGGGGTGAGACCCAGTACTTC. This translates into CASSPWSHRGETQYF.

This clonotype was found many times. This chain uses TRBV5-6 with TRBJ2-3, with D unresolved. Germline V gives CDR1 SGHDT, CDR2 YYEEEE. Trimming shortened V by 2 bases and J by 4 bases, and 14 bases separated the two germline ends. This CDR3 has 15 residues. CDR3 in DNA: TGTGCCAGCAGCTTTCCACGTTTTCGGCCAGATACGCAGTATTTT. Its translation: CASSFPRFRPDTQYF.

Only a few counts were recorded for this clonotype. The chain links TRBV7-9 to TRBJ2-1, with 9 bases aligning to TRBD2. This CDR3 has 17 amino acids. Germline lookup yields CDR1 SEHNR and CDR2 FQNEAQ (reference sequence). Trimming took 2 bases from V and 4 from J; bases not matched to a gene: 9. The CDR3 region has the DNA TGTGCCAGCAGCTTACGCGGGGGGGGAAGAATGTACAATGAGCAGTTCTTC. Translation: CASSLRGGGRMYNEQFF.

The J gene is TRBJ2-2, the V gene TRBV11-3, with D possibly TRBD1 on 5 matching bases. The CDR3 covers 16 residues. The V and J ends lost 5 bases and 1 base respectively, with 14 bases between them. CDR1 and CDR2 (germline): SGHNT, YENEEA. The CDR3 reads CASSIYSGQNTGELFF. For the CDR3, the DNA is TGTGCCAGCAGCATATACAGTGGACAGAACACCGGGGAGCTGTTTTTT.

V is TRBV28 and J is TRBJ2-3; D is uncertain. The CDR3 is made up of 16 amino acids. CDR1 is MDHEN, CDR2 SYDVKM, per germline. Trimming left V 4 bases short and J 2 bases short, with 16 bases between. This CDR3 is CASSSPTAENTDTQYF. The CDR3 bases are TGTGCCAGCAGTTCCCCCACAGCAGAGAACACAGATACGCAGTATTTT.

The rearrangement links TRBV5-1 to TRBJ2-1; 12 positions match TRBD2. Germline lookup yields CDR1 SGHRS and CDR2 YFSETQ. V gave up 5 bases and J gave up 5 bases; unmatched junction bases: 5. The CDR3 loop spans 15 amino acids. CDR3 DNA sequence: TGCGCCAGCAGGACTAGCGGGAGCCCAGACAATGAGCAGTTCTTC. Amino acid sequence: CASRTSGSPDNEQFF.

The rearrangement uses TRBV18 and TRBJ1-1; 7 nucleotides agree with TRBD1. Trimming cost V 10 bases and J 4 bases; bases outside gene matches: 12. CDR3 length equals 14 residues. Germline CDR1 KGHSH, CDR2 LQKENI. CDR3 loop: CATGTETSGTEAFF. For the CDR3, the DNA is TGTGCCACGGGGACAGAAACCAGTGGCACTGAAGCTTTCTTT.

In its sample, this clonotype was seen many times. CDR3 coding DNA: TGCGCCAGCAGCTTGTCTACAGGGGCCGGGGAGCTGTTTTTT. The encoded protein is CASSLSTGAGELFF. The chain employs TRBV5-1 and TRBJ2-2; TRBD1 matches 7 bases. V lost 1 base to trimming and J lost 6 bases; unmatched junction nucleotides: 3. Germline values: CDR1 SGHRS, CDR2 YFSETQ. The CDR3 consists of 14 residues.

This chain joins TRBV5-1 and TRBJ2-3, with TRBD2 matching over 10 bases. This CDR3 is 16 amino acids long. J was trimmed by 6 bases and V by 4 bases; bases with no gene match: 11. Looked up from germline, CDR1 is SGHRS and CDR2 is YFSETQ. CDR3 sequence: CASSRTQLAGLDTQYF. The CDR3, as DNA: TGCGCCAGCAGCCGTACCCAACTAGCGGGGTTGGATACGCAGTATTTT.

Concerning this clonotype itself: It may be a read error: a sequence one base away is much more abundant. The rearrangement links TRBV10-2 to TRBJ1-2; D not resolved. CDR3 length: 13 amino acids. CDR1 is WSHSY, CDR2 SAAADI, per germline. The CDR3 DNA reads TGCGCCAGCAGGCCTACGTTATCCGATGGCTCCACCTTC. Its protein is CASRPTLSDGSTF.

This clonotype was found many times. The chain joins TRBV27 to TRBJ2-2; 7 bases agree with TRBD1. The CDR3 length is 14 residues. V gave up 3 bases and J gave up 7 bases; unmatched junction bases: 5. From germline, CDR1 is MNHEY and CDR2 SMNVEV (reference sequence). CDR3 coding DNA: TGTGCCAGCAGTTTGACAGGGACGGTCGGGGAGCTGTTTTTT. Encoded protein: CASSLTGTVGELFF.

At least ten counts were recorded for this clonotype. The gene calls are TRBV29-1 and TRBJ1-2; D not certain. Germline assignment: CDR1 SQVTM and CDR2 ANQGSEA. V was shortened by 2 bases and J by 6 bases, with 13 bases between the two germline ends. The CDR3 totals 13 residues. The CDR3 nucleotides read TGCAGCGTTGAAAAGGAGAGGAGAGATGGCTACACCTTC. Translating gives CSVEKERRDGYTF. Variable domain in full (rest from reference TRBV29-1 and TRBJ1-2): SAVISQKPSRDICQRGTSLTIQCQVDSQVTMMFWYRQQPGQSLTLIATANQGSEATYESGFVIDKFPISRPNLTFSTLTVSNMSPEDSSIYLCSVEKERRDGYTFGSGTRLTVV.

V and J are TRBV20-1 and TRBJ2-7; 10 positions agree with TRBD1. The CDR3 totals 19 residues. Trimming at V came to 2 bases and at J to 4 bases, leaving 20 bases not matched to a gene. Germline CDR1 DFQATT, CDR2 SNEGSKA (reference sequence). Written as DNA, the CDR3 is TGCAGTGCTAGAACCCAATTCCCGGGACAGGGGCGGACGCAGTACGAGCAGTACTTC. Protein product: CSARTQFPGQGRTQYEQYF.

The genes are TRBV12-3 or TRBV12-4 and TRBJ1-2, with 9 bases matching TRBD1. V lost 3 bases, J lost 8 bases, and 10 bases stayed unmatched. The CDR3 contains 15 residues. CDR3 region: CASSFWSGQGDGYTF. DNA for the CDR3: TGTGCCAGCAGTTTTTGGTCGGGACAGGGAGACGGCTACACCTTC.

This clonotype occurred many times. This rearrangement joins TRBV6-6 to TRBJ1-4, with a tentative D call TRBD1 (6 bases). CDR1 and CDR2 (germline): MNHNY, SVGAGI (reference sequence). V lost 6 bases and J lost 7, with 12 bases in between. The CDR3 covers 13 residues. The CDR3 nucleotides read TGTGCCAGCAGAACCGGACAGTTTGAAAAACTGTTTTTT. Protein product: CASRTGQFEKLFF.

This clonotype has a count of ten or more. The J gene is TRBJ2-1, the V gene TRBV12-3 or TRBV12-4; 9 bases align to TRBD1. The V and J ends lost 6 bases and 8 bases, in that order; junction bases with no gene match: 5. The CDR3 sequence is 13 residues long. The CDR3 DNA is TGTGCCAGCAGGGGACAGGGTAGCGATGAGCAGTTCTTC. It codes for CASRGQGSDEQFF.

This clonotype appeared many times. The chain joins TRBV12-3 or TRBV12-4 to TRBJ1-1; D might be TRBD1 (6 bases). Trimming took off 6 bases at V and 6 bases at J, with 11 bases between the two ends. The CDR3 contains 12 residues. The CDR3 sequence is CASSYNRAEAFF. The CDR3 coding sequence is TGTGCCAGCAGCTATAACAGGGCTGAAGCTTTCTTT.

This clonotype was counted many times. The chain carries TRBV2 and TRBJ2-2; 9 bases map to TRBD1. Trimming cost V 10 bases and J 5 bases; bases outside gene matches: 5. From germline, CDR1 is SNHLY and CDR2 FYNNEI. The CDR3 sequence is 13 residues long. CDR3 loop: CATRDRETGELFF. DNA of the CDR3: TGTGCCACTCGGGACAGGGAGACCGGGGAGCTGTTTTTT.

At least ten counts were recorded for this clonotype. The chain couples TRBV7-6 to TRBJ1-3; D remains ambiguous. The CDR3 is 12 amino acids. Germline V gene data show CDR1 as SGHVS and CDR2 as FNYEAQ. With 5 bases removed from V and 3 bases from J, the gap between germline ends came to 5 bases. The DNA of the CDR3 is TGTGCCAGCAGCCTGCATGGAAACACCATATATTTT. It specifies CASSLHGNTIYF. Drawing the rest from reference TRBV7-6 and TRBJ1-3, the complete variable domain is GAGVSQSPRYKVTKRGQDVALRCDPISGHVSLYWYRQALGQGPEFLTYFNYEAQQDKSGLPNDRFSAERPEGSISTLTIQRTEQRDSAMYRCASSLHGNTIYFGEGSWLTVV.

This chain uses TRBV28 with TRBJ2-7; 10 bases agree with TRBD1. The CDR3 spans 15 residues. Unmatched junction bases numbered 5, after V lost 4 bases and J lost 2 bases. Germline loops: CDR1 MDHEN, CDR2 SYDVKM. The CDR3 loop reads CASSWDRGDAYEQYF. The CDR3 DNA is TGTGCCAGCAGTTGGGACAGGGGAGATGCCTACGAGCAGTACTTC.

CDR3 in amino acids: CAVRQGATGELFF. CDR3 nucleotide sequence: TGCGCCGTTAGACAGGGGGCCACCGGGGAGCTGTTTTTT. The chain is built from TRBV5-1 and TRBJ2-2; 10 positions match TRBD1. CDR3 length: 13 residues. The V segment lost 10 bases and the J segment 4 bases; nucleotides outside the gene matches: 4. Germline CDR1 and CDR2: SGHRS and YFSETQ.

This clonotype came up a few times. The chain links TRBV19 to TRBJ2-2; D is perhaps TRBD2 (5 bases). Germline V lookup: CDR1 LNHDA, CDR2 SQIVND (reference sequence). Trimming took off 0 bases at V and 4 bases at J, with 9 bases between the two ends. This CDR3 region has 15 residues. This chain's CDR3 is CASSIDHEGTGELFF. The CDR3 coding sequence is TGTGCCAGTAGTATAGATCATGAGGGCACCGGGGAGCTGTTTTTT.

In this sample, this clonotype turned up many times. V usage is TRBV12-3 or TRBV12-4 and J usage is TRBJ1-1; 8 bases map to TRBD1. V was clipped by 2 bases and J by 2 bases; unmatched bases: 13. The CDR3 is 18 amino acids. CDR3 amino acids: CASSLKTRGLYTNTEAFF. The DNA for the CDR3 is TGTGCCAGCAGTTTAAAGACCAGGGGGCTTTATACTAACACTGAAGCTTTCTTT.

The V call is TRBV20-1, the J call TRBJ2-5; D gene uncertain. The ends were cut back, 6 bases at V and 0 bases at J, with 14 bases in the middle. The CDR3 covers 14 residues. The germline gives CDR1 DFQATT, CDR2 SNEGSKA (reference sequence). CDR3 nucleotides: TGCAGTGCAACGGGCCCTTACTACCAAGAGACCCAGTACTTC. Translated, it gives CSATGPYYQETQYF.

V is TRBV20-1 and J is TRBJ2-1, with a tentative D call TRBD2 (7 bases). V lost 5 bases to trimming and J lost 4 bases, with 21 bases between them. The CDR3 extends over 16 amino acids. Germline V CDR1 and CDR2: DFQATT, SNEGSKA (reference sequence). Here the CDR3 reads CSAGMGGPARYNEQFF. In DNA, the CDR3 is TGCAGTGCTGGAATGGGGGGGCCAGCTAGGTACAATGAGCAGTTCTTC.

With regard to this clonotype: A much larger clone differs by one base, so this may be a read error. V gene TRBV28 combines with J gene TRBJ2-5; D remains ambiguous. The CDR3 is 13 residues long. Per germline, CDR1 MDHEN and CDR2 SYDVKM. The CDR3 protein is CASSLEAREAQYF. CDR3 sequence (DNA): TGTGCCAGCAGTTTAGAAGCCCGAGAGGCCCAGTACTTC.

This clonotype was detected only a few times. CDR3 bases: TGCGCCAGCAGCCTCGGGTCGGGACGCACCACAGATACGCAGTATTTT. Translation: CASSLGSGRTTDTQYF. This chain joins TRBV5-1 and TRBJ2-3, with D perhaps matching TRBD1 or TRBD2 (5 bases each). V was shortened by 4 bases and J by 2 bases, with 17 bases between the two germline ends. This CDR3 region has 16 residues. Germline V lookup: CDR1 SGHRS, CDR2 YFSETQ.